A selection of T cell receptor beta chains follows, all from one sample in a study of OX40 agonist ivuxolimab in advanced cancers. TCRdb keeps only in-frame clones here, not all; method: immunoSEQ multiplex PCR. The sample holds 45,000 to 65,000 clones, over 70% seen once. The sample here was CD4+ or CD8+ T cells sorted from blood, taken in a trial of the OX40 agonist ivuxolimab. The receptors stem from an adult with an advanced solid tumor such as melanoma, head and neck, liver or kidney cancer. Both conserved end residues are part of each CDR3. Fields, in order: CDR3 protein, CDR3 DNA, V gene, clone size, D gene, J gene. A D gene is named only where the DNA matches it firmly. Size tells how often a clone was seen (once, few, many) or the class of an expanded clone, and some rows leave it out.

CASRVGGDTGELFF,TGTGCCAGTAGAGTAGGAGGTGACACCGGGGAGCTGTTTTTT,TRBV19,.,.,TRBJ2-2
CASSTAGITGELFF,TGTGCCAGTAGTACAGCGGGGATCACCGGGGAGCTGTTTTTT,TRBV19,.,TRBD2,TRBJ2-2
CASSVGGLGNQPQHF,TGTGCCAGCAGCGTGGGGGGACTAGGCAATCAGCCCCAGCATTTT,TRBV5-5,.,.,TRBJ1-5
CASSPLLGNTEAFF,TGTGCCAGCTCACCACTTTTGGGAAACACTGAAGCTTTCTTT,TRBV18,.,.,TRBJ1-1
CASRKGTGGYADTQYF,TGTGCCAGCAGAAAGGGGACAGGGGGCTACGCAGATACGCAGTATTTT,TRBV7-9,.,TRBD1,TRBJ2-3
CASSPRPRNEQFF,TGTGCCAGTAGTCCTCGGCCCCGCAATGAGCAGTTCTTC,TRBV19,.,.,TRBJ2-1
CASSFAGGGAEQYF,TGTGCCAGCAGCTTTGCGGGGGGGGGCGCCGAGCAGTACTTC,TRBV7-2,.,TRBD2,TRBJ2-7
CASSLNGAANEKLFF,TGTGCCAGCAGTCTGAACGGGGCCGCTAATGAAAAACTGTTTTTT,TRBV28,.,.,TRBJ1-4
CASKQTGVGTEAFF,TGTGCCAGCAAACAGACAGGGGTAGGCACTGAAGCTTTCTTT,TRBV6-1,few,TRBD1,TRBJ1-1
CASASQDRGTEAFF,TGCGCCAGCGCAAGCCAGGACAGGGGCACTGAAGCTTTCTTT,TRBV4-3,.,TRBD1,TRBJ1-1
CASSSLAGIPSTDTQYF,TGTGCCAGCAGCTCACTAGCGGGAATCCCTAGCACAGATACGCAGTATTTT,TRBV5-6,.,TRBD2,TRBJ2-3
CASSGDRGVGNTIYF,TGTGCCAGCAGTGGGGACAGGGGAGTTGGAAACACCATATATTTT,TRBV28,.,TRBD1,TRBJ1-3
CASKSSGQGPEAFF,TGTGCCAGCAAGAGCTCGGGACAGGGGCCTGAAGCTTTCTTT,TRBV28,.,TRBD1,TRBJ1-1
CASTRVGGTEAFF,TGTGCCAGCACCCGGGTGGGGGGCACTGAAGCTTTCTTT,TRBV28,.,.,TRBJ1-1
CASSTTSGYSYEQYF,TGTGCCAGCAGTACGACTAGCGGGTACTCCTACGAGCAGTACTTC,TRBV6-9,.,TRBD2,TRBJ2-7
CASSFLSNSNQPQHF,TGTGCCAGCAGTTTCCTCAGTAATAGCAATCAGCCCCAGCATTTT,TRBV28,.,.,TRBJ1-5
CASTGGGGVETQYF,TGTGCCAGCACCGGGGGGGGTGGGGTAGAGACCCAGTACTTC,TRBV28,.,TRBD2,TRBJ2-5
CASRQGRTEAFF,TGTGCCAGCCGGCAGGGGCGGACTGAAGCTTTCTTT,TRBV6-5,few,.,TRBJ1-1
CASSQVGTGGTGELFF,TGCGCCAGCAGCCAAGTCGGGACAGGGGGCACCGGGGAGCTGTTTTTT,TRBV4-3,.,TRBD1,TRBJ2-2
CASSYSTVNTEAFF,TGTGCCAGCAGTTACTCCACAGTGAACACTGAAGCTTTCTTT,TRBV6-5,.,.,TRBJ1-1